The T cell receptor beta chain described here comes from a study of blood T cell repertoires in COVID-19. Study information: Spain, Italy and the United States supplied samples that represented acute and convalescent COVID-19. The cDNA or gDNA used as material had been derived from T cells, B-cell-depleted T cells, or PBMCs.

In this sample, this clone turned up once. Germline V gene sequence: CDR1 SGHTA, CDR2 FQGNSA. V trimming: 0 bases; J trimming: 4 bases; junction bases outside the gene matches: 6. This CDR3 spans 16 amino acids. In the authors' workflow: Amplification with reference gene primers provided the estimates of nucleated cell counts. Produced via immunoSEQ multiplex PCR; TCRdb's table is partial and in-frame only. The V and J calls and clone size come from that table; D and trimming were worked out from the DNA. The sample lists fewer than 20,000 clones; roughly 87% were seen once. The sequenced sample was peripheral blood. The clonotype comes from a man aged 80 or over with acute or convalescent COVID-19. This chain links TRBV7-2 with TRBJ2-3; 8 nucleotides agree with TRBD2. CDR3 in DNA: TGTGCCAGCAGCTTAGCGGTCGGGGGGGCATCAGATACGCAGTATTTT. Amino acids: CASSLAVGGASDTQYF.